This T cell receptor beta chain stems from a study of T cell repertoires in cytomegalovirus infection. Notes on the study in general: Within the response measured ex vivo, HLA-C-restricted CMV-specific TCR beta clonotypes were dominant. Totalled public TCR beta family frequency picked out people who carried CMV plus the relevant HLA.

Trimming pared 0 bases from V and 0 bases from J, leaving 9 bases between. This CDR3 contains 17 residues. From germline, CDR1 is MNHNY and CDR2 SVGAGI (reference sequence). This clonotype was observed many times. Its antigen is as yet unknown. In TCRdb, the reads were re-called with MiXCR into one record per CDR3 protein. The repertoire has 400,000 or so distinct CDR3 sequences, approximately 31% of them found once; the top ten carry roughly 15%. The source is a human donor in good health (CMV status not recorded). Some clones in this sample may be carry-over from other donors' samples. The source material was PBMCs. The chain couples TRBV6-6 to TRBJ1-6; D is ambiguous. This CDR3 reads CASSYSSQSSYNSPLHF. In DNA form, the CDR3 reads TGTGCCAGCAGTTACTCGTCACAAAGCTCCTATAATTCACCCCTCCACTTT.